This T cell receptor (beta chain) was captured by sequencing in a study of blood T cell repertoires in COVID-19. With V trimmed by 3 bases and J by 9 bases, 10 bases remained unmatched. The CDR3 has 15 residues. Germline lookup yields CDR1 WSHSY and CDR2 SAAADI. Method: immunoSEQ multiplex PCR; TCRdb's copy keeps in-frame clones and lacks some. Altogether around 220,000 clones are present, roughly 84% being singletons, with the ten largest covering 6.8%. Researchers sorted participants into cohorts using their self-reported clinical history. This clone was seen a handful of times. The receptor was derived from a woman between 40 and 55 years old who had recovered from COVID-19. The V gene is TRBV10-2, the J gene TRBJ2-1; 8 nucleotides align to TRBD2. The sequencing input was PBMCs or T cells enriched from blood (not recorded which). CDR3 protein: CASSDGTRHSSEQFF. The CDR3 bases are TGCGCCAGCAGTGATGGGACTAGGCACTCCAGTGAGCAGTTCTTC.